The rows below give T cell receptor beta chains drawn from one sample of a study of T cell changes during pregnancy in multiple sclerosis. Clones were read by immunoSEQ multiplex PCR, and TCRdb kept only the in-frame ones, dropping some. This sample has tens of thousands of clones, with approximately 94% found just once. The sample here was peripheral blood, taken in the third trimester of pregnancy. The receptor set was obtained from a female donor with multiple sclerosis, enrolled in a pregnancy study. CDR3s include the opening cysteine and the closing phenylalanine or tryptophan. Each record gives: J gene, clone size, V gene, D gene, CDR3 protein, CDR3 DNA. A D gene is named only where the DNA matches it firmly. Rows may omit the clone size; those that give it use once, few, many or a size class.

j_call: TRBJ1-2; clone_size: .; v_call: TRBV2; d_call: .; cdr3_aa: CASDPGRDYGYTF; cdr3_nt: TGTGCCAGCGACCCCGGGAGGGACTATGGCTACACCTTC
j_call: TRBJ2-1; clone_size: .; v_call: TRBV10-1; d_call: .; cdr3_aa: CASSDQSRAEQFF; cdr3_nt: TGCGCCAGCAGTGACCAGTCGAGAGCGGAGCAGTTCTTC
j_call: TRBJ2-7; clone_size: .; v_call: TRBV27; d_call: TRBD1; cdr3_aa: CASGPGSRDRAEQYF; cdr3_nt: TGTGCCAGCGGCCCAGGGTCCCGGGACAGGGCCGAGCAGTACTTC
j_call: TRBJ2-1; clone_size: .; v_call: TRBV7-3; d_call: TRBD2; cdr3_aa: CASSSFGGTTYNEQFF; cdr3_nt: TGTGCCAGCAGCTCATTTGGCGGGACTACCTACAATGAGCAGTTCTTC
j_call: TRBJ2-1; clone_size: .; v_call: TRBV7-2; d_call: TRBD2; cdr3_aa: CASSGTSGRSNEQFF; cdr3_nt: TGTGCCAGCAGCGGGACTAGCGGGAGATCGAATGAGCAGTTCTTC
j_call: TRBJ2-2; clone_size: .; v_call: TRBV1; d_call: .; cdr3_aa: CTSSQDPPSGIPNTGELFF; cdr3_nt: TGCACCAGCAGCCAAGACCCCCCGTCCGGGATCCCGAACACCGGGGAGCTGTTTTTT
j_call: TRBJ2-6; clone_size: .; v_call: TRBV5-6; d_call: .; cdr3_aa: CASRELRGFSGANVLTF; cdr3_nt: TGTGCCAGCAGGGAGCTACGGGGATTCTCTGGGGCCAACGTCCTGACTTTC
j_call: TRBJ2-7; clone_size: .; v_call: TRBV7-2; d_call: TRBD2; cdr3_aa: CASSFNSGGSEQYF; cdr3_nt: TGTGCCAGCAGCTTTAATAGCGGCGGGAGCGAGCAGTACTTC
j_call: TRBJ1-2; clone_size: .; v_call: TRBV30; d_call: .; cdr3_aa: CAWSFSSGGYTF; cdr3_nt: TGTGCCTGGAGTTTCTCATCGGGAGGCTACACCTTC
j_call: TRBJ2-6; clone_size: few; v_call: TRBV7-9; d_call: .; cdr3_aa: CASSLDGISGANVLTF; cdr3_nt: TGTGCCAGCAGCTTAGACGGGATCTCTGGGGCCAACGTCCTGACTTTC
j_call: TRBJ1-2; clone_size: .; v_call: TRBV28; d_call: .; cdr3_aa: CASSRGRSYGYTF; cdr3_nt: TGTGCCAGCAGCAGAGGGCGGTCCTATGGCTACACCTTC
j_call: TRBJ1-1; clone_size: .; v_call: TRBV18; d_call: .; cdr3_aa: CASSPAAGFSGTEAFF; cdr3_nt: TGTGCCAGCTCACCGGCGGCCGGCTTTAGCGGCACTGAAGCTTTCTTT
j_call: TRBJ2-2; clone_size: .; v_call: TRBV11-2; d_call: .; cdr3_aa: CASSFKASVNTGELFF; cdr3_nt: TGTGCCAGCAGCTTTAAGGCTAGCGTGAACACCGGGGAGCTGTTTTTT
j_call: TRBJ1-6; clone_size: .; v_call: TRBV5-6; d_call: .; cdr3_aa: CASSPVLAADNSPLHF; cdr3_nt: TGTGCCAGCAGCCCTGTCCTAGCCGCCGATAATTCACCCCTCCACTTT
j_call: TRBJ2-1; clone_size: .; v_call: TRBV7-3; d_call: TRBD2; cdr3_aa: CASSLVLADYNEQFF; cdr3_nt: TGTGCCAGCAGCTTGGTTCTAGCGGATTACAATGAGCAGTTCTTC
j_call: TRBJ2-3; clone_size: .; v_call: TRBV7-3; d_call: TRBD2; cdr3_aa: CASSLGLAGSDTQYF; cdr3_nt: TGTGCCAGCAGCTTAGGACTAGCGGGGTCAGATACGCAGTATTTT
j_call: TRBJ2-3; clone_size: .; v_call: TRBV7-2; d_call: .; cdr3_aa: CASSYLRDTWGTDTQYF; cdr3_nt: TGTGCCAGCAGTTACCTCCGGGACACCTGGGGCACAGATACGCAGTATTTT
j_call: TRBJ2-5; clone_size: .; v_call: TRBV6-1; d_call: .; cdr3_aa: CASTGSGLPGETQYF; cdr3_nt: TGTGCCAGCACTGGGAGCGGCCTCCCTGGGGAGACCCAGTACTTC
j_call: TRBJ2-1; clone_size: .; v_call: TRBV30; d_call: TRBD2; cdr3_aa: CAWSVWPAGNNEQFF; cdr3_nt: TGTGCCTGGAGTGTATGGCCAGCGGGAAACAATGAGCAGTTCTTC
j_call: TRBJ1-5; clone_size: .; v_call: TRBV25-1; d_call: .; cdr3_aa: CASSEFYSNQPQHF; cdr3_nt: TGTGCCAGCAGTGAATTTTATAGCAATCAGCCCCAGCATTTT
j_call: TRBJ2-1; clone_size: .; v_call: TRBV13; d_call: TRBD2; cdr3_aa: CASSHWREGGFNEQFF; cdr3_nt: TGTGCCAGCAGCCATTGGCGGGAGGGAGGATTTAATGAGCAGTTCTTC
j_call: TRBJ1-3; clone_size: .; v_call: TRBV25-1; d_call: TRBD1; cdr3_aa: CASSVGTGSSGNTIYF; cdr3_nt: TGTGCCAGCAGTGTAGGGACAGGGAGTTCTGGAAACACCATATATTTT
j_call: TRBJ1-2; clone_size: .; v_call: TRBV11-2; d_call: .; cdr3_aa: CASLSSGYGYTF; cdr3_nt: TGTGCCAGCTTAAGCAGCGGGTATGGCTACACCTTC
j_call: TRBJ2-7; clone_size: once; v_call: TRBV5-4; d_call: .; cdr3_aa: CASSLGQGNYEQYF; cdr3_nt: TGTGCCAGCAGCTTGGGGCAGGGTAACTACGAGCAGTACTTC